This T cell receptor (beta chain) originates from a study of T cell responses to AZD1222 COVID-19 vaccine listed by TCRdb under 2021. Study-wide context: A total of over 230 trial participants underwent TCR sequencing, of whom about 210 received two doses of AZD1222 and about 26 received two doses of the MenACWY control vaccine. Enrollment into the trials was organized by age into subgroups of 18-55, 56-69 and 70-plus years, and those subgroups contained roughly 150, 30 and 60 TCR-sequenced participants, respectively.

The full study reports these points: In the small 56-69-year group, the increase in depth fell short of significance, most likely because of low power. A significant rise in spike-specific TCR breadth and depth was observed after two AZD1222 doses relative to day 0 and relative to MenACWY recipients. The whole spike protein was spanned by vaccine-associated CD4 TCRs, and dominant responses were seen in regions 160-218 and 743-854. Participants were mostly white British and included more females than males, and it was suggested by the authors that clonal diversity may have been underestimated. No day 14 peak-response samples were available, so repertoires were characterized only after the peak T cell response. Reportedly, close to half of the unique spike-specific TCRs recognized epitopes lying outside the regions that are mutated in the B.1.351 and B.1.1.7 variants. Conclusions about previously exposed vaccinees were limited because only six or seven AZD1222 recipients were SARS-CoV-2 seropositive at baseline.

About this clone: The antigen this receptor binds is unknown. Base qualities are missing; no much larger clone stands one base away.

CDR1 and CDR2, looked up from the germline V gene (reference sequence), are LNHDA and SQIVND. V trim: 3 bases; J trim: 5 bases; unmatched bases: 7. The CDR3 has 15 amino acids, counting the end cysteine and phenylalanine. The read is trimmed to its CDR3 DNA, 45 bases read in frame from base 1. The CDR3 regions of human TCRbeta chains were analyzed by immunosequencing. Per the original workflow: Repertoire TCRs were matched against a reference library of SARS-CoV-2-specific TCRs generated with the MIRA antigen-specificity platform. Breadth was defined as the fraction of unique TCRs that were SARS-CoV-2-associated, and depth was defined as the fraction of total T cells that were SARS-CoV-2-associated. Using the MIRA data, each spike-specific TCR was mapped to the spike region that the TCR reacts to and placed in a CD4 or CD8 class. Log10-transformed breadth and depth values were compared by one-way ANOVA with Sidak's multiple comparisons tests. Sourced from immuneACCESS, this table was stored by TCRdb with only in-frame sequences that have V and J called. A share of the clones is absent; for the studies checked, an unresolved V gene accounts for under half, and the remainder has no known explanation. The V and J calls and clone size are taken from that table; D and trimming were inferred from the DNA. Counted in this sample were about 170,000 clones; around nine tenths of them appeared once. The ten top clones hold around 1.1% of the sample.

The time point label of this sample denotes: about 28 days (+/-7) after the second vaccine dose. Because spike-specific TCR depth and breadth did not differ between the two schedules, AZD1222 recipients who got a second dose at roughly 4 weeks were pooled with those who got a second dose at roughly 12 weeks. The vaccinee samples were drawn from two UK trials, COV001 and COV002, one of which was a single-blind randomized controlled phase 2/3 trial testing AZD1222 (ChAdOx1 nCoV-19) in healthy adults. For TCRbeta chain sequencing, PBMC samples from trial participants were taken at day 0 and at day 28 after the second dose.

Recombination joined TRBV19 with TRBJ2-1, with 7 bases matching TRBD1. The TCR sequence derives from an adult who received the AZD1222 COVID-19 vaccine. This specimen consisted of peripheral blood, obtained 28 days after the second AZD1222 dose. The CDR3 is CASSIPGTDNNEQFF. The DNA sequence is TGTGCCAGTAGTATTCCCGGGACAGATAACAATGAGCAGTTCTTC.